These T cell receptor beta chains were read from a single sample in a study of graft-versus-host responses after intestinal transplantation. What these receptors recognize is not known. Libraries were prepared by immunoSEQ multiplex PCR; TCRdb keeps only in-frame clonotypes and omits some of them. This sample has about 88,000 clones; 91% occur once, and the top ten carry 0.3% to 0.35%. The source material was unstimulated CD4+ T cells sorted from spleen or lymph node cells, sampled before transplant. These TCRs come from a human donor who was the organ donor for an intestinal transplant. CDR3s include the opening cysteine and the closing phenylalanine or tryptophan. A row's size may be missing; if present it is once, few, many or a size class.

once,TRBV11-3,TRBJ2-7,CASSLGHLGYEQYF
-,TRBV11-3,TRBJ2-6,CASSLREGSGANVLTF
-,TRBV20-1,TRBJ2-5,CSAYREETQYF
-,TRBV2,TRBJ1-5,CASSPDGSGGRPQHF
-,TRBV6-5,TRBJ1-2,CASSYRRTGELYGYTF
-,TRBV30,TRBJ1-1,CASAQGPSLNTEAFF
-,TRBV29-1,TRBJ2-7,CSVETGGSYEQYF
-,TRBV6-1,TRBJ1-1,CASSPHTEAFF
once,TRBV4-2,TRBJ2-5,CASSQYGGMGMGETQYF
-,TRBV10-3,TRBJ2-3,CAIHSGTGGTDTQYF
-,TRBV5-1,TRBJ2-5,CASSLHRTSEKETQYF
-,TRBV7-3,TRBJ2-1,CASSSLAGGSYNEQFF
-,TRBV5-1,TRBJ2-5,CASSLAGGIQETQYF
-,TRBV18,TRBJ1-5,CASSPGDNHQPQHF
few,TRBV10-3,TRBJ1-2,CAISESTGGYTF
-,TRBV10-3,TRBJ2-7,CAISETGTTLEQYF
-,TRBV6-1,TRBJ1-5,CASSRTGGDQPQHF
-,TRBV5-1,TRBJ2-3,CASSLDGTPRGADTQYF
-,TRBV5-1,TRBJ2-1,CASSNLAGVENEQFF
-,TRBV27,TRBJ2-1,CASNRLAGVGEQFF
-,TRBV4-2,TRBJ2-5,CASSPLGGGPRGETQYF
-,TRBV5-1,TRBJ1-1,CASSLFQAGTEAFF
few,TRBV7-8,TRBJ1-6,CASTWSGTPNSPLHF
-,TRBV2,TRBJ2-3,CASGLGLAGGTDTQYF
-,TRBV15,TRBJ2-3,CATRTSGGPDTQYF
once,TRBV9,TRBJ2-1,CASSVRPSGNEQFF
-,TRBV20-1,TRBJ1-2,CSAARLYGYTF
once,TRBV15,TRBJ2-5,CATSRGAGRSETQYF
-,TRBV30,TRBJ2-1,CAWSVYTTGTSGTAYNEQFF
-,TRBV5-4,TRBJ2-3,CASSFKRGTDTQYF
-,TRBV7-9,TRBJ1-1,CASSLGALVNTEAFF
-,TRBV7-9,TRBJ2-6,CASSPKTGLSGANVLTF
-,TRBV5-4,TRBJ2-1,CASSLVASLSEQFF
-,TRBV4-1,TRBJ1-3,CASSPTGVGNTIYF
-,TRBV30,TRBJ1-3,CAWNINRGTIYF
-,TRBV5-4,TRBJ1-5,CASSQDKNQPQHF